A single sample is the source of the 13 T cell receptor beta chains below, sequenced in a study of blood T cell repertoires in COVID-19 (dated by TCRdb to between 2020 and 2021). Libraries were prepared through the immunoSEQ multiplex PCR assay. TCRdb re-hosts the immuneACCESS table, in-frame sequences only. Its copies lack some clones; in the studies checked, an unresolved V gene accounts for under half of them, and the cause for the rest is not known. This sample holds 130,000 to 150,000 clones; 85% to 90% were observed only once. About 4.3% of the sample belongs to the ten largest clones. The sample was peripheral blood. These receptor sequences come from a woman between 40 and 50 years old with acute or convalescent COVID-19.

The V gene is TRBV12-3 or TRBV12-4, the J gene TRBJ2-7; 8 bases fit TRBD1. The J segment lost 7 bases and the V segment lost 9 bases, leaving 11 bases of the junction unmatched. There are 13 residues in the CDR3. The CDR3 reads CASSDRADSEQYF. The CDR3 DNA reads TGTGCCAGTTCGGACAGGGCGGATTCTGAGCAGTACTTC.

This chain connects TRBV10-3 to TRBJ1-2; maybe TRBD1 (6 bases). The CDR3 runs 12 residues. The germline V and J ends were trimmed by 3 bases and 8 bases, with 10 bases remaining between them. Per germline, CDR1 ENHRY and CDR2 SYGVKD. CDR3 coding DNA: TGTGCCATCAGTGAAGACAGGTTCGGCTACACCTTC. This codes for CAISEDRFGYTF.

This sequence joins TRBV5-8 and TRBJ1-1, with D possibly TRBD1 on 6 matching bases. CDR1 is SGHTS and CDR2 is YDEGEE in the germline V gene. V was clipped by 3 bases and J by 3 bases, with 12 bases between them. This CDR3 has 14 residues. The CDR3 spells CASSYLQGYTEAFF. CDR3 DNA: TGTGCCAGCAGCTATCTACAGGGTTACACTGAAGCTTTCTTT.

This chain connects TRBV13 to TRBJ2-7; 11 positions match TRBD1. The V and J ends lost 5 bases and 3 bases, in that order; junction bases with no gene match: 6. The CDR3 sequence is 15 residues long. The germline CDR1 and CDR2 sequences are PRHDT and FYEKMQ (reference sequence). The CDR3 DNA is TGTGCCAGCAGCAAATGGGACAGGGGGATCTACGAGCAGTACTTC. This codes for CASSKWDRGIYEQYF.

The chain couples TRBV6-5 to TRBJ2-7; unclear D gene. V gave up 4 bases and J gave up 3 bases, with 13 bases separating them. The CDR3 loop spans 14 amino acids. The germline gives CDR1 MNHEY, CDR2 SVGAGI. CDR3 sequence reads: CASSFLPFVYEQYF. The CDR3 DNA follows: TGTGCCAGCAGTTTCCTACCCTTTGTCTACGAGCAGTACTTC.

The chain has TRBV7-3 and TRBJ1-6; TRBD1 aligns across 7 bases. V was clipped by 4 bases and J by 9 bases; unmatched bases: 3. Germline V gives CDR1 SGHTA, CDR2 FQGTGA. The CDR3 sequence is 13 residues long. CDR3: CASSSNRGSPLHF. The CDR3 DNA reads TGTGCCAGCAGCTCCAACAGGGGTTCACCCCTCCACTTT.

For this clone: Within the sample, other DNA sequences also encode this same CDR3. The gene calls are TRBV7-3 and TRBJ1-1; 9 nucleotides agree with TRBD1. CDR1 SGHTA and CDR2 FQGTGA come from the germline V gene. This CDR3 has 13 residues. The V segment lost 3 bases and the J segment 5 bases; nucleotides outside the gene matches: 1. Written as DNA, the CDR3 is TGTGCCAGCAGCTTGACAGGGGGTACTGAAGCTTTCTTT. This translates into CASSLTGGTEAFF.

The V call is TRBV25-1, the J call TRBJ1-1; maybe TRBD1 (6 bases). The CDR3 covers 13 residues. Trimming removed 7 bases at V and 8 bases at J, with 17 bases between. Germline CDR1 is MGHDK and CDR2 is SYGVNS. The CDR3 protein is CASTLGGLGEAFF. CDR3 coding DNA: TGTGCCAGCACCCTCGGGGGGCTGGGGGAAGCTTTCTTT.

The chain joins TRBV6-2 or TRBV6-3 to TRBJ1-2; D unclear. The CDR3 loop spans 16 amino acids. Germline V lookup: CDR1 MNHEY, CDR2 SVGEGT. Trimming cost V 2 bases and J 0 bases, with 13 bases left between them. CDR3 in amino acids: CASSYGVRQSNYGYTF. In DNA, the CDR3 is TGTGCCAGCAGTTACGGCGTCAGACAATCTAACTATGGCTACACCTTC.

This chain links TRBV4-2 with TRBJ2-7, with a weak D call TRBD1 (6 bases). Germline V gene lookup returns CDR1 LGHNA and CDR2 YNFKEQ. The CDR3 length is 15 residues. Between the trimmed V and J ends, which lost 2 bases and 3 bases, there was a span of 14 bases. CDR3 sequence reads: CASSQLGDTGYEQYF. CDR3 DNA sequence: TGTGCCAGCAGCCAACTAGGGGACACTGGCTACGAGCAGTACTTC.

This clone was detected a few times. The J gene is TRBJ1-2, the V gene TRBV20-1; perhaps TRBD1 as D (5 bases). Trimming took 4 bases from V and 4 from J, leaving 7 bases between them. The CDR3 length is 11 residues. Germline lookup yields CDR1 DFQATT and CDR2 SNEGSKA (reference sequence). CDR3 sequence: CSANRIYGYTF. CDR3 DNA: TGCAGTGCTAACAGGATCTATGGCTACACCTTC.

With regard to this clone: The same CDR3 also results from other DNA sequences found in this sample. The chain combines TRBV5-5 with TRBJ2-7; 7 bases align to TRBD1. Looked up from germline, CDR1 is SGHKS and CDR2 is YYEKEE (reference sequence). The CDR3 length is 14 residues. Trimming cost V 0 bases and J 0 bases; bases outside gene matches: 0. CDR3 region: CASSLGQGSYEQYF. CDR3 DNA: TGTGCCAGCAGCTTGGGACAGGGCTCCTACGAGCAGTACTTC.

The chain uses TRBV7-3 and TRBJ2-1, with D uncertain. V gave up 5 bases and J gave up 0 bases, with 11 bases separating them. The CDR3 extends over 15 amino acids. Germline V gene lookup returns CDR1 SGHTA and CDR2 FQGTGA. The CDR3 is CASSPTRSSYNEQFF. The CDR3 nucleotides are TGTGCCAGCAGCCCAACTCGGAGCTCCTACAATGAGCAGTTCTTC. Together with reference TRBV7-3 and TRBJ2-1, the CDR3 gives the full variable domain: GAGVSQTPSNKVTEKGKYVELRCDPISGHTALYWYRQSLGQGPEFLIYFQGTGAADDSGLPNDRFFAVRPEGSVSTLKIQRTERGDSAVYLCASSPTRSSYNEQFFGPGTRLTVL.